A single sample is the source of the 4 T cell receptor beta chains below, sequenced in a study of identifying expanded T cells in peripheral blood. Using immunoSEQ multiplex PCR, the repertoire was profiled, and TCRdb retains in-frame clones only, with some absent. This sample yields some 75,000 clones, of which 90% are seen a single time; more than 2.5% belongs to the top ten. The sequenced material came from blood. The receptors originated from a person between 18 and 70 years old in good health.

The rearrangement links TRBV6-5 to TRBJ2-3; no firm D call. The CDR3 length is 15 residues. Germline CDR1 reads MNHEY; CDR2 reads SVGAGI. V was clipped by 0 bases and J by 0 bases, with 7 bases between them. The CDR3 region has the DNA TGTGCCAGCAGTTACTCAGGGATAAGCACAGATACGCAGTATTTT. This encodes CASSYSGISTDTQYF.

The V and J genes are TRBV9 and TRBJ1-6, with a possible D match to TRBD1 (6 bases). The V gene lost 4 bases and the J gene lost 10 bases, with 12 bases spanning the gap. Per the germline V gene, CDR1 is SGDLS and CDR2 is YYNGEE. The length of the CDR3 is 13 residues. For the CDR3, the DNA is TGTGCCAGCAGCCAGGACAGCGAATCACCCCTCCACTTT. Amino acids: CASSQDSESPLHF.

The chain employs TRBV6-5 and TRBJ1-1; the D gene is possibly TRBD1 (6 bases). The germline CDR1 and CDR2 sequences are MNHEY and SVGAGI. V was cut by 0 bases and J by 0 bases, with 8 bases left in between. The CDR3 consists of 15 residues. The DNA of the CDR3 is TGTGCCAGCAGTTACTCAAGGGACATGAACACTGAAGCTTTCTTT. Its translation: CASSYSRDMNTEAFF.

This CDR3 is CSVKGGERDEQYF. The CDR3 nucleotides are TGCAGCGTTAAGGGCGGGGAACGGGACGAGCAGTACTTC. The rearrangement joins TRBV29-1 to TRBJ2-7; D perhaps matches TRBD2 (6 bases). This CDR3 has 13 amino acids. Germline lookup yields CDR1 SQVTM and CDR2 ANQGSEA. V was trimmed by 5 bases and J by 5 bases, leaving 16 bases between them.